This T cell receptor beta chain was recovered during a study of OX40 agonist ivuxolimab in advanced cancers. Study-wide background: Participants, 75% to 90% male, averaged around 64 years of age, ranging from roughly 23 to 90.

Sequencing was performed with immunoSEQ multiplex PCR; in TCRdb, only in-frame clones are kept and a portion is missing. This sample carries 47,000 or so clones, roughly 90% of them seen once, and the ten largest clones take about 45%. This CDR3 has 14 residues. V gene TRBV12-1 combines with J gene TRBJ1-5. TRBV12-1 is tagged as a pseudogene. The sample here was CD4+ or CD8+ T cells sorted from blood, taken in a trial of the OX40 agonist ivuxolimab. The TCR comes from an adult with an advanced solid tumor such as melanoma, head and neck, liver or kidney cancer. This chain's CDR3 is CASSFRSFNQPQHF. The CDR3 DNA reads TGTGCCAGCAGCTTTCGCAGCTTCAATCAGCCCCAGCATTTT.